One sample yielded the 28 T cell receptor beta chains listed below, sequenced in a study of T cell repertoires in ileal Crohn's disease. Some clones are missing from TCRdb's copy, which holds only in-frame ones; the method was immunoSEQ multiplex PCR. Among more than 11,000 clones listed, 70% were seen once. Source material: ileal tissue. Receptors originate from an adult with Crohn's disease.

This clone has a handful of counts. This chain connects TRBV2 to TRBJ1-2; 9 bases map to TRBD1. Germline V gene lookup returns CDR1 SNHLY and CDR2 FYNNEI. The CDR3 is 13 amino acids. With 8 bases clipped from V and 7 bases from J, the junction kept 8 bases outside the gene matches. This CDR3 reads CASEGQGLSGYTF. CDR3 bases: TGTGCCAGCGAGGGACAGGGTTTGTCTGGCTACACCTTC.

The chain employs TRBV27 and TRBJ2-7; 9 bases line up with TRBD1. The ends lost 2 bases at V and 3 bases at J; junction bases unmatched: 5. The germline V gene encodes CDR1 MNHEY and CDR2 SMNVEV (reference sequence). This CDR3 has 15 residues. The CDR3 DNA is TGTGCCAGCAGTTTACGGGGACAGGGTAACTACGAGCAGTACTTC. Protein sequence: CASSLRGQGNYEQYF.

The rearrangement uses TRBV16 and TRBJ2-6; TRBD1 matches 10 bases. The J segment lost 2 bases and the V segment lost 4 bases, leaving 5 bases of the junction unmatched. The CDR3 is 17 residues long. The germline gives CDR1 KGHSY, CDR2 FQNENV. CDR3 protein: CASSPRTGGTGANVLTF. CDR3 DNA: TGTGCCAGCAGCCCCAGGACAGGGGGAACTGGGGCCAACGTCCTGACTTTC.

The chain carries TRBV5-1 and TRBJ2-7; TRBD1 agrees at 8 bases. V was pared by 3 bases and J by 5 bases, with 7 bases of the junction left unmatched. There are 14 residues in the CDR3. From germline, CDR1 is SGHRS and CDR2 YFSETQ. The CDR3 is CASSYGQGWHEQYF. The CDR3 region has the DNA TGCGCCAGCAGCTACGGACAGGGATGGCACGAGCAGTACTTC. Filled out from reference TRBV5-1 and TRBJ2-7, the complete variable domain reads KAGVTQTPRYLIKTRGQQVTLSCSPISGHRSVSWYQQTPGQGLQFLFEYFSETQRNKGNFPGRFSGRQFSNSRSEMNVSTLELGDSALYLCASSYGQGWHEQYFGPGTRLTVT.

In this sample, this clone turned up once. This CDR3 is CASSLTQGARETQYF. The CDR3, as DNA: TGTGCCAGCAGCTTGACACAGGGGGCTCGGGAGACCCAGTACTTC. The chain couples TRBV11-2 to TRBJ2-5; 9 bases align to TRBD1. Germline values: CDR1 SGHAT, CDR2 FQNNGV. The length of the CDR3 is 15 residues. The ends lost 3 bases at V and 5 bases at J; junction bases unmatched: 7.

CDR3 sequence reads: CASSLSVISYEQYF. The CDR3 bases are TGCGCCAGCAGCTTGTCAGTGATCTCCTACGAGCAGTACTTC. V and J are TRBV5-1 and TRBJ2-7; no reliable D call. Germline CDR1 reads SGHRS; CDR2 reads YFSETQ. V gave up 1 base and J gave up 0 bases, with 8 bases separating them. This CDR3 contains 14 residues.

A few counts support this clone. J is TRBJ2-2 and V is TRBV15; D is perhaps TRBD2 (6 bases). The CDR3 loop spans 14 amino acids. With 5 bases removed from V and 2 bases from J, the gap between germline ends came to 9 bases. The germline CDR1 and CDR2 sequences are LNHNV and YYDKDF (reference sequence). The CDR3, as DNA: TGTGCCACCAGCGCGGGACTTAACACCGGGGAGCTGTTTTTT. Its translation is CATSAGLNTGELFF.

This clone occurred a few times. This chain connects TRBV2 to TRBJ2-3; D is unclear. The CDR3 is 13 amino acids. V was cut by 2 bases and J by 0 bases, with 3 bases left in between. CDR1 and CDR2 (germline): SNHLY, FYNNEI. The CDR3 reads CASSERSTDTQYF. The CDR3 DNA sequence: TGTGCCAGCAGTGAAAGGAGCACAGATACGCAGTATTTT. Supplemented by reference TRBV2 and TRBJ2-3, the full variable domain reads EPEVTQTPSHQVTQMGQEVILRCVPISNHLYFYWYRQILGQKVEFLVSFYNNEISEKSEIFDDQFSVERPDGSNFTLKIRSTKLEDSAMYFCASSERSTDTQYFGPGTRLTVL.

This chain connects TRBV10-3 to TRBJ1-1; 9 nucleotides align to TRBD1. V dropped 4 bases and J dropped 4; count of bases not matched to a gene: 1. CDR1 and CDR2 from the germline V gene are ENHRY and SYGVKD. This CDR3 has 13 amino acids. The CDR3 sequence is CAISVDRGTEAFF. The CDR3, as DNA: TGTGCCATCAGTGTGGACAGGGGCACTGAAGCTTTCTTT.

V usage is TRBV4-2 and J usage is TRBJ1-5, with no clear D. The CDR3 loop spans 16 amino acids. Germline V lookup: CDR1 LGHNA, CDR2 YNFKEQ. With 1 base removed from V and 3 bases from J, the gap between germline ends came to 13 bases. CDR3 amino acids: CASSQALGVDNQPQHF. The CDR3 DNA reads TGTGCCAGCAGCCAAGCCCTTGGGGTAGACAATCAGCCCCAGCATTTT.

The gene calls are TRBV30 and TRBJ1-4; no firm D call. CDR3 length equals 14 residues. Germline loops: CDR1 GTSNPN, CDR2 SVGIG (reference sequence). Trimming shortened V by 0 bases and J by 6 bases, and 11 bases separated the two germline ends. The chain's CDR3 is CAWSVGGWDEKLFF. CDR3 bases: TGTGCCTGGAGTGTAGGAGGGTGGGATGAAAAACTGTTTTTT.

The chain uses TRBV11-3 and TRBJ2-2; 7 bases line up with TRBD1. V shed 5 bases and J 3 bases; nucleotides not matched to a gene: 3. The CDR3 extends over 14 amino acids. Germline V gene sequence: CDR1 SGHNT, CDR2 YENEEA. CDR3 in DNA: TGTGCCAGCAGCAAGGACAGGTACACCGGGGAGCTGTTTTTT. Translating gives CASSKDRYTGELFF.

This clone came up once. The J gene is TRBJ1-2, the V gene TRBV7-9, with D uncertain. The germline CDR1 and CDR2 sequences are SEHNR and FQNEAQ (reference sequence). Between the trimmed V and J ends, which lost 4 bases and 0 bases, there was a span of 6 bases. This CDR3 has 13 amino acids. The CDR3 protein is CASSSESNYGYTF. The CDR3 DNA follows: TGTGCCAGCAGCTCAGAATCTAACTATGGCTACACCTTC. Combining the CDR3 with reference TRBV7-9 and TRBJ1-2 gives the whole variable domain DTGVSQNPRHKITKRGQNVTFRCDPISEHNRLYWYRQTLGQGPEFLTYFQNEAQLEKSRLLSDRFSAERPKGSFSTLEIQRTEQGDSAMYLCASSSESNYGYTFGSGTRLTVV.

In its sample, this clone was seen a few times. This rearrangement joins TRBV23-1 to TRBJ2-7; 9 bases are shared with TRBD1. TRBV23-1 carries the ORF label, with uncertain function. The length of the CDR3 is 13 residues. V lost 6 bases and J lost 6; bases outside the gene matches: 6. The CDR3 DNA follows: TGCGCCAGCAGCGGACAGGGGACTCTCGAGCAGTACTTC. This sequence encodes CASSGQGTLEQYF.

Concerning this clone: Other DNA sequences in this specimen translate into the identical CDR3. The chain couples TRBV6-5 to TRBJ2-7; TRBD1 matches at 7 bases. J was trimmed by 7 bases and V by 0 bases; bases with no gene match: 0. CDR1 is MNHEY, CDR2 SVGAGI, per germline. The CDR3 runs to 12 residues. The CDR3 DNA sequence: TGTGCCAGCAGTTACTCGACAGGGGAGCAGTACTTC. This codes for CASSYSTGEQYF.

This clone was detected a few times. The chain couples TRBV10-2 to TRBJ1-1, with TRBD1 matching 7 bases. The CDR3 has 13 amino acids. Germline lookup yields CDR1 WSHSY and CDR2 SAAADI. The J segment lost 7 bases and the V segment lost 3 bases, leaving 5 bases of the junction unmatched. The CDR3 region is CASSDQGGVEAFF. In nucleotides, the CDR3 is TGCGCCAGCAGTGACCAGGGGGGTGTTGAAGCTTTCTTT.

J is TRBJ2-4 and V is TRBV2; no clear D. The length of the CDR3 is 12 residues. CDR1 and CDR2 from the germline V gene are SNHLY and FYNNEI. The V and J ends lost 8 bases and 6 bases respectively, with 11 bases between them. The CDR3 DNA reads TGTGCCAGCGGCGGCAGCTTAAACATTCAGTACTTC. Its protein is CASGGSLNIQYF. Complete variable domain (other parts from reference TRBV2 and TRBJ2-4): EPEVTQTPSHQVTQMGQEVILRCVPISNHLYFYWYRQILGQKVEFLVSFYNNEISEKSEIFDDQFSVERPDGSNFTLKIRSTKLEDSAMYFCASGGSLNIQYFGAGTRLSVL.

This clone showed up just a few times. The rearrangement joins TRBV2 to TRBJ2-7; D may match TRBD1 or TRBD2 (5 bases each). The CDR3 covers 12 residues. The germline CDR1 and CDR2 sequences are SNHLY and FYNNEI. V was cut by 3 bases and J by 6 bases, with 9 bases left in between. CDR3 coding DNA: TGTGCCAGCAGTGACAGGGCGGGCGAGCAGTACTTC. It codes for CASSDRAGEQYF.

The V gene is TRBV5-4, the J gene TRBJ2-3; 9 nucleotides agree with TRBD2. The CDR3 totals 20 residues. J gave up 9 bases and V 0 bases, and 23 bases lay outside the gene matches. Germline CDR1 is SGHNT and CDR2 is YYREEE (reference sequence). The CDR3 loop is CASSLGGLASPSGVKWTQYF. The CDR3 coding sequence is TGTGCCAGCAGCTTGGGCGGACTAGCGAGCCCCTCCGGAGTAAAATGGACGCAGTATTTT.

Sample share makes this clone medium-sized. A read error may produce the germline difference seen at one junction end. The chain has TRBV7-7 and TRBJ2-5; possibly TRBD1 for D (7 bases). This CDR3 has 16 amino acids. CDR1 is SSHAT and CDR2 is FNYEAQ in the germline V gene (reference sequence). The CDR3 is CASSLARDQGGKTQYF. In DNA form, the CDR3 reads TGTGCTAGCAGCTTAGCTCGGGATCAGGGGGGAAAGACCCAGTACTTC.

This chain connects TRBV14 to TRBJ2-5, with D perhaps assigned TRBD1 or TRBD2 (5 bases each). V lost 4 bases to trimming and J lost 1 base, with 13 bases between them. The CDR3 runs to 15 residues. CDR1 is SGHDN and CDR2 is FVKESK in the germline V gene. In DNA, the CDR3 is TGTGCCAGCAGCCTTTTGAGGGGTCTCCAAGAGACCCAGTACTTC. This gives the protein CASSLLRGLQETQYF.

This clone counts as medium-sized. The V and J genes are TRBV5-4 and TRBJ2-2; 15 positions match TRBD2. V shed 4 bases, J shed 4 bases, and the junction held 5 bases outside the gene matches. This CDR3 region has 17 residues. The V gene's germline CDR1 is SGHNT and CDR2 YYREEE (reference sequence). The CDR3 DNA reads TGTGCCAGCAGCCCTGGGGGACTAGCGGGGGGCACCGGGGAGCTGTTTTTT. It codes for CASSPGGLAGGTGELFF.

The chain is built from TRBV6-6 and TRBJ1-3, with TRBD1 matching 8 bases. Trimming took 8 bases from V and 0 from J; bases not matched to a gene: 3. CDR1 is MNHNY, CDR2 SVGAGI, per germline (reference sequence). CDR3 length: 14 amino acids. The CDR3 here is CASGTGLSGNTIYF. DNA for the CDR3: TGTGCCAGCGGGACAGGCCTCTCTGGAAACACCATATATTTT.

For the CDR3, the DNA is TGCAGCGCGGGGGACTTCAGCTCCTACGAGCAGTACTTC. It codes for CSAGDFSSYEQYF. The chain has TRBV29-1 and TRBJ2-7, with a weak D call TRBD2 (6 bases). CDR3 size: 13 residues. V was trimmed by 7 bases and J by 0 bases, leaving 13 bases between them. Looked up from germline, CDR1 is SQVTM and CDR2 is ANQGSEA.

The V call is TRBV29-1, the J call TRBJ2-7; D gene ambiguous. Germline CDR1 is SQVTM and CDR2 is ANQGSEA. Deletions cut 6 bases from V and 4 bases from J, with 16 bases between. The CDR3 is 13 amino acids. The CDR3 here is CSVEAGPQYEQYF. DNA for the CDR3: TGCAGCGTCGAGGCCGGGCCACAGTACGAGCAGTACTTC.

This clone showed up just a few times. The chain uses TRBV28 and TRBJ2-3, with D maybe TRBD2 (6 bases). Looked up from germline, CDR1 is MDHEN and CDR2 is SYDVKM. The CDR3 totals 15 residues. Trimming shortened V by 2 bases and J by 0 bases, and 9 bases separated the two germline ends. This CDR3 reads CASSLAGRSTDTQYF. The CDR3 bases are TGTGCCAGCAGTTTAGCGGGGCGTAGCACAGATACGCAGTATTTT.

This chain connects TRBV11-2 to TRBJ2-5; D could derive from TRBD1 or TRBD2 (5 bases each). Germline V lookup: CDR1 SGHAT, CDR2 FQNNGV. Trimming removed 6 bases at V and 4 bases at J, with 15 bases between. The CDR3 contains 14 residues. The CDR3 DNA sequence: TGTGCCAGCAGGACGGGACCTAACGCAGAGACCCAGTACTTC. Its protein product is CASRTGPNAETQYF.

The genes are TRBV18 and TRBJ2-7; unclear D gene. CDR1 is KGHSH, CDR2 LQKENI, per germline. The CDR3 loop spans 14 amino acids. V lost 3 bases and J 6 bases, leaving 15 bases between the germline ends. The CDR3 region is CASSPPGIMGEQYF. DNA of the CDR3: TGTGCCAGCTCACCGCCGGGTATCATGGGCGAGCAGTACTTC.